This TCR beta chain was sequenced for a study of cytomegalovirus exposure and HLA in healthy donors. Study results and caveats: The authors listed 180 or so TCR beta chains as cytomegalovirus-associated. It was found in a later analysis that first-cohort TCR clusters tended to co-occur in the approximately 120 validation repertoires. According to reports, the classifier identified cytomegalovirus status with high specificity and sensitivity.

This clone has a single count. Its antigen is still unknown. CDR1 is LNHNV, CDR2 YYDKDF, per germline (reference sequence). The V gene lost 3 bases and the J gene lost 0 bases, with 8 bases spanning the gap. This CDR3 is built from 15 residues. TCRdb's table, derived via immunoSEQ multiplex PCR, lists solely in-frame clones and lacks some. The repertoire includes 200,000 to 250,000 clones, about 89% of them detected once, and more than 0.85% sits in the top ten. The sequencing sample was made of PBMCs. The TCR originated in a woman aged 18 to 35 in good health and CMV-seronegative. This rearrangement joins TRBV15 to TRBJ1-4; D is uncertain. DNA for the CDR3: TGTGCCACCAGCAGTCTTTCCGCAACTAATGAAAAACTGTTTTTT. It specifies CATSSLSATNEKLFF.